These 28 T cell receptor beta chains originate from one sample sequenced in a study of cytomegalovirus exposure and HLA in healthy donors. Only in-frame clones appear in the TCRdb table, and some are missing; sequencing was by immunoSEQ multiplex PCR. Of roughly 140,000 clones detected, 90% to 95% appear once; the ten largest clones hold about 0.7%. Sequences were obtained from PBMCs. The receptors originated from a man between 18 and 35 years old in good health and CMV-seronegative.

V gene TRBV6-4 combines with J gene TRBJ2-7; the match to TRBD2 covers 10 bases. The CDR3 runs to 17 residues. Trimming at V came to 2 bases and at J to 3 bases, leaving 10 bases not matched to a gene. CDR1 MRHNA and CDR2 SNTAGT come from the germline V gene. The chain's CDR3 is CASSDTPATSGLYEQYV. Here the CDR3 DNA reads TGTGCCAGCAGTGACACCCCAGCGACTAGCGGGCTCTACGAGCAGTACGTC.

This rearrangement joins TRBV30 to TRBJ1-2; the match to TRBD1 covers 11 bases. This CDR3 has 17 residues. Losses at the gene ends were 0 bases for V and 2 bases for J; bases not matched to a gene: 8. Germline V CDR1 and CDR2: GTSNPN, SVGIG (reference sequence). CDR3: CAWSVPKWDRGNYGYTF. The CDR3, as DNA: TGTGCCTGGAGTGTACCAAAATGGGACAGGGGGAACTATGGCTACACCTTC.

This chain connects TRBV15 to TRBJ1-2; D gene uncertain. From germline, CDR1 is LNHNV and CDR2 YYDKDF (reference sequence). The CDR3 has 15 residues. Trimming left V 0 bases short and J 6 bases short, with 14 bases between. This chain's CDR3 is CATSRDHAGGDGYTF. The CDR3 DNA sequence: TGTGCCACCAGCAGAGATCATGCAGGCGGGGATGGCTACACCTTC.

The V gene is TRBV4-1, the J gene TRBJ2-2; D ambiguous. In germline, CDR1 is MGHRA, CDR2 YSYEKL. V lost 0 bases, J lost 5 bases, and 10 bases lay in between. The CDR3 totals 15 residues. The CDR3 region has the DNA TGCGCCAGCAGCCAAGATTGGAGAACGACCGGGGAGCTGTTTTTT. The encoded protein is CASSQDWRTTGELFF.

The chain uses TRBV9 and TRBJ2-3; 7 nucleotides match TRBD1. V dropped 4 bases and J dropped 1; count of bases not matched to a gene: 6. The CDR3 spans 15 residues. Germline V gives CDR1 SGDLS, CDR2 YYNGEE. CDR3 sequence reads: CASSRQGQGTDTQYF. CDR3 in DNA: TGTGCCAGCAGCAGACAGGGCCAGGGCACAGATACGCAGTATTTT.

CDR3 sequence: CASSLAREDIQYF. In DNA, the CDR3 is TGTGCCAGCAGCTTAGCGCGGGAGGACATTCAGTACTTC. The rearrangement joins TRBV7-8 to TRBJ2-4; the match to TRBD2 covers 8 bases. CDR3 length: 13 amino acids. With 0 bases clipped from V and 8 bases from J, the junction kept 0 bases outside the gene matches. From germline, CDR1 is SGHVS and CDR2 FQNEAQ.

V is TRBV11-2 and J is TRBJ2-7; perhaps TRBD1 as D (6 bases). CDR3 length: 16 amino acids. The germline V and J ends were trimmed by 4 bases and 0 bases, with 16 bases remaining between them. CDR1 is SGHAT and CDR2 is FQNNGV in the germline V gene. The CDR3 nucleotides read TGTGCCAGCAGCTCATCCCCGGGACAAAGCTCCTACGAGCAGTACTTC. Amino acid sequence: CASSSSPGQSSYEQYF.

CDR3 loop: CASSGSPQDTGELFF. CDR3 nucleotide sequence: TGTGCCAGCAGCGGGTCGCCCCAGGACACCGGGGAGCTGTTTTTT. This chain links TRBV21-1 with TRBJ2-2; no DNA check was done on the table's D call, TRBD1. TRBV21-1 is annotated as a pseudogene. This CDR3 contains 15 residues.

The V and J genes are TRBV2 and TRBJ2-1, with 10 positions matching TRBD2. The CDR3 is made up of 18 amino acids. Trimming at V came to 2 bases and at J to 3 bases, leaving 10 bases not matched to a gene. Germline CDR1 and CDR2: SNHLY and FYNNEI. In nucleotides, the CDR3 is TGTGCCAGCAGTGAAAGGGTCTGGAAGCGGGGGGGCTACAATGAGCAGTTCTTC. Its protein is CASSERVWKRGGYNEQFF.

The chain links TRBV5-1 to TRBJ2-5, with unresolved D. CDR1 is SGHRS, CDR2 YFSETQ, per germline. The length of the CDR3 is 14 residues. The V end was cut by 0 bases, the J end by 0 bases, with 6 bases between. CDR3 nucleotides: TGCGCCAGCAGCTTGGGGGCGTACCAAGAGACCCAGTACTTC. Protein product: CASSLGAYQETQYF.

This clone was picked up one time. This chain uses TRBV9 with TRBJ2-5; 10 nucleotides agree with TRBD2. This CDR3 is 16 amino acids long. Germline CDR1 and CDR2: SGDLS and YYNGEE. The junction had 9 bases not matched to a gene; V was cut back by 2 bases and J by 5 bases. The CDR3 DNA follows: TGTGCCAGCAGCGTTTCAGGGGCTAGCGGGAGTGAGACCCAGTACTTC. Protein product: CASSVSGASGSETQYF.

This clone showed up just once. No DNA is shown, since the ends of the CDR3 on it are uncertain; the CDR3 is the one TCRdb lists. The chain links TRBV27 to TRBJ2-3; the table assigns TRBD1, which was not confirmed against the DNA. Germline assignment: CDR1 MNHEY and CDR2 SMNVEV (reference sequence). Ends included, the CDR3 has 15 residues. CDR3 amino acids: CASSFLAGVADTQYF.

The chain links TRBV2 to TRBJ2-3; TRBD2 agrees at 12 bases. Per germline, CDR1 SNHLY and CDR2 FYNNEI. V shed 10 bases and J 0 bases; nucleotides not matched to a gene: 14. There are 18 residues in the CDR3. Here the CDR3 DNA reads TGTGCCACCGAGGCCGGACTAGCGGGGTCTCTTAGCACAGATACGCAGTATTTT. Translation: CATEAGLAGSLSTDTQYF.

The chain is built from TRBV5-1 and TRBJ1-2; tentative D call: TRBD1 (6 bases). V was shortened by 0 bases and J by 4 bases, with 13 bases between the two germline ends. This CDR3 region has 15 residues. CDR1 and CDR2 from the germline V gene are SGHRS and YFSETQ. The CDR3 sequence: CASSLAETGVYGYTF. CDR3 nucleotides: TGCGCCAGCAGCTTGGCCGAGACAGGTGTCTATGGCTACACCTTC.

The V and J genes are TRBV10-3 and TRBJ2-6; 7 bases are shared with TRBD2. CDR1 ENHRY and CDR2 SYGVKD come from the germline V gene. Trimming removed 11 bases from V and 3 bases from J; junction bases left unmatched: 13. The length of the CDR3 is 16 residues. CDR3 sequence (DNA): TGTGCCTCCGTGGGGGGGAATCTCGGTGGGGCCAACGTCCTGACTTTC. The encoded protein is CASVGGNLGGANVLTF.

This clone was observed once. This chain connects TRBV28 to TRBJ1-4; D unresolved. Germline V gene lookup returns CDR1 MDHEN and CDR2 SYDVKM. This CDR3 comprises 13 residues. The CDR3 spells CASDSGLNEKLFF. For the CDR3, the DNA is TGTGCTTCCGACTCGGGGTTAAATGAAAAACTGTTTTTT.

This clone was counted a single time. V gene TRBV27 combines with J gene TRBJ2-7, with 12 bases aligning to TRBD1. This CDR3 has 18 amino acids. Germline CDR1 reads MNHEY; CDR2 reads SMNVEV (reference sequence). V lost 5 bases and J lost 2; bases outside the gene matches: 13. The CDR3 DNA is TGTGCCAGCAGTGCCGGGACAGGGGGCCCCTCGCCTACCTACGAGCAGTACGTC. Its protein product is CASSAGTGGPSPTYEQYV.

The V gene is TRBV6-4, the J gene TRBJ2-3, with 16 bases fitting TRBD2. V trimming: 6 bases; J trimming: 8 bases; junction bases outside the gene matches: 5. Germline CDR1 is MRHNA and CDR2 is SNTAGT. The CDR3 has 15 residues. In DNA, the CDR3 is TGTGCCAGCAGCCGCGGGACTAGCGGGGGGGCTACGCAGTATTTT. Its protein is CASSRGTSGGATQYF.

The chain joins TRBV18 to TRBJ1-1; D is uncertain. The V end was cut by 0 bases, the J end by 1 base, with 15 bases between. CDR3 length: 17 amino acids. CDR1 KGHSH and CDR2 LQKENI come from the germline V gene. The CDR3 DNA sequence: TGTGCCAGCTCACCACCGCGGAGGGCGCGGGGGAACACTGAAGCTTTCTTT. Translated, it gives CASSPPRRARGNTEAFF.

This clone was seen just once. The rearrangement links TRBV7-8 to TRBJ2-7; 10 bases are shared with TRBD1. The CDR3 has 17 residues. The germline V gene encodes CDR1 SGHVS and CDR2 FQNEAQ. Trimming at V came to 5 bases and at J to 7 bases, leaving 17 bases not matched to a gene. DNA of the CDR3: TGTGCCAGCAGCCCCCAGGCCCATTTGACAGGGGGCGGGGAGCAGTACGTC. Protein: CASSPQAHLTGGGEQYV.

In DNA form, the CDR3 reads TGTGCCAGCAGCTTATCAGCGGGGGGTACCTACAATGAGCAGTTCTTC. Protein product: CASSLSAGGTYNEQFF. The chain has TRBV11-1 and TRBJ2-1; 9 nucleotides line up with TRBD2. CDR1 is SGHAT and CDR2 is FQDESV in the germline V gene (reference sequence). Losses at the gene ends were 2 bases for V and 2 bases for J; bases not matched to a gene: 4. The CDR3 contains 16 residues.

V is TRBV7-8 and J is TRBJ2-5; TRBD1 is a possible D gene (5 bases). Germline CDR1 is SGHVS and CDR2 is FQNEAQ. CDR3 length: 13 amino acids. The V and J ends lost 4 bases and 2 bases respectively, with 8 bases between them. CDR3 sequence (DNA): TGTGCCAGCAGCTCGGACATACAAGAGACCCAGTACTTC. This codes for CASSSDIQETQYF.

The chain uses TRBV29-1 and TRBJ2-1, with D maybe TRBD1 (6 bases). The CDR3 totals 12 residues. Trimming took off 5 bases at V and 6 bases at J, with 11 bases between the two ends. Germline CDR1 and CDR2: SQVTM and ANQGSEA. The CDR3 DNA follows: TGCAGCGTTCAGGGGATCGGCAATGAGCAGTTCTTC. It is translated as CSVQGIGNEQFF.

The chain carries TRBV9 and TRBJ2-5; unclear D gene. CDR1 and CDR2 (germline): SGDLS, YYNGEE. The CDR3 consists of 11 residues. Trimming cost V 5 bases and J 3 bases, with 5 bases left between them. The CDR3 is CASSSEETQYF. The CDR3 nucleotides read TGTGCCAGCAGTTCAGAAGAGACCCAGTACTTC. The variable domain in full, completed from reference TRBV9 and TRBJ2-5, reads DSGVTQTPKHLITATGQRVTLRCSPRSGDLSVYWYQQSLDQGLQFLIQYYNGEERAKGNILERFSAQQFPDLHSELNLSSLELGDSALYFCASSSEETQYFGPGTRLLVL.

This chain joins TRBV30 and TRBJ2-3, with TRBD2 matching 9 bases. The J segment lost 2 bases and the V segment lost 8 bases, leaving 20 bases of the junction unmatched. This CDR3 has 18 residues. Germline CDR1 GTSNPN, CDR2 SVGIG (reference sequence). In DNA, the CDR3 is TGTGCCAGGACGGGAAGCGGGAGGACCCAATGGACCACAGATACGCAGTATTTT. Amino acid sequence: CARTGSGRTQWTTDTQYF.

The chain carries TRBV9 and TRBJ2-5; 7 bases match TRBD1. CDR1 is SGDLS and CDR2 is YYNGEE in the germline V gene. The length of the CDR3 is 17 residues. V was pared by 3 bases and J by 1 base, with 12 bases of the junction left unmatched. CDR3 bases: TGTGCCAGCAGCGCCTGGGACAGCCGACACCGCCAAGAGACCCAGTACTTC. Translating gives CASSAWDSRHRQETQYF.

This chain joins TRBV29-1 and TRBJ1-2; 7 bases fit TRBD1. Germline lookup yields CDR1 SQVTM and CDR2 ANQGSEA. There are 13 residues in the CDR3. V shed 7 bases and J 3 bases; nucleotides not matched to a gene: 8. Written as DNA, the CDR3 is TGCAGCGCCGGGACAGAAAATTACTATGGCTACACCTTC. This encodes CSAGTENYYGYTF.

The genes are TRBV29-1 and TRBJ2-3; TRBD2 matches at 11 bases. The CDR3 length is 13 residues. Germline V gene sequence: CDR1 SQVTM, CDR2 ANQGSEA. J lost 5 bases, V lost 7 bases, and 5 bases had no gene match. CDR3 in amino acids: CSGGTSGGDTQYF. CDR3 coding DNA: TGCAGCGGCGGGACTAGCGGCGGAGATACGCAGTATTTT.